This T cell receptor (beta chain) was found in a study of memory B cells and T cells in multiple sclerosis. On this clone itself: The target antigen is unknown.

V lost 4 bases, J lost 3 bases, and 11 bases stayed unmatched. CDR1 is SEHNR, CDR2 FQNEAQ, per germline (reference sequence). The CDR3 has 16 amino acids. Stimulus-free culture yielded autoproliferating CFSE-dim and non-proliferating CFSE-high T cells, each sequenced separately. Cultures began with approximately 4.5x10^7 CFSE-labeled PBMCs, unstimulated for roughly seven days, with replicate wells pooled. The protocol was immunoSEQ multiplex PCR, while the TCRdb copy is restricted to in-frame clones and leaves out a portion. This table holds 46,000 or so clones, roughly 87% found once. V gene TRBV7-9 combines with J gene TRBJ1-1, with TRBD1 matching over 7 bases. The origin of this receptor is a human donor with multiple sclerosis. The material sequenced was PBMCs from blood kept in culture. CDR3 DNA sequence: TGTGCCAGCAGCTCACCGACAGGGAGGTGGGACACTGAAGCTTTCTTT. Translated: CASSSPTGRWDTEAFF. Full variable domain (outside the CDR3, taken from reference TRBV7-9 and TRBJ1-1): DTGVSQNPRHKITKRGQNVTFRCDPISEHNRLYWYRQTLGQGPEFLTYFQNEAQLEKSRLLSDRFSAERPKGSFSTLEIQRTEQGDSAMYLCASSSPTGRWDTEAFFGQGTRLTVV.